These T cell receptor beta chains were read from a single sample in a study of blood T cell repertoires in COVID-19. The repertoire was sequenced with immunoSEQ multiplex PCR; TCRdb's copy has only in-frame clones and lacks some. The repertoire includes around 140,000 clones, 80% to 90% of them detected once, and less than 2% sits in the top ten. Sequencing used peripheral blood. The receptors shown here come from a woman aged 55-69 years with acute or convalescent COVID-19. Each CDR3 is given with its conserved first and last residue. The D gene is left open where the match is weak. Not every row has a clone size; where given, it reads once, few, many or a size class.

J gene | D gene | V gene | clone size | CDR3 DNA | CDR3 protein
TRBJ2-5 | - | TRBV12-3/TRBV12-4 | - | TGTGCCAGCAGTCGGACACCGGAAAAGACCCAGTACTTC | CASSRTPEKTQYF
TRBJ2-7 | TRBD1 | TRBV3-1/TRBV3-2 | - | TGTGCCAGCAGCCAGGGACAGGGTGGGTCCCCCTACGAGCAGTACTTC | CASSQGQGGSPYEQYF
TRBJ1-6 | TRBD1 | TRBV18 | - | TGTGCCAGCTCAGAGGCCGGGACAGGGAACTCACCCCTCCACTTT | CASSEAGTGNSPLHF
TRBJ2-5 | TRBD1 | TRBV7-8 | - | TGTGCCAGCAGCTTAGACAGGGGCACAGAGACCCAGTACTTC | CASSLDRGTETQYF
TRBJ1-2 | - | TRBV14 | - | TGTGCCAGCAGCCAAGATGATTGGCCGAGAGGGTACACCTTC | CASSQDDWPRGYTF
TRBJ2-5 | TRBD2 | TRBV7-7 | - | TGTGCTAGCAGCCTCGGGACTAGCGGGCTAGAGACCCAGTACTTC | CASSLGTSGLETQYF
TRBJ2-6 | - | TRBV7-3 | once | TGTGCCAGCGCCCTGGTGGGGAGCTCTGGGGCCAACGTCCTGACTTTC | CASALVGSSGANVLTF
TRBJ2-6 | - | TRBV7-3 | - | TGTGCCAGCAGCTCTCAGGGAAACTCTGGGGCCAACGTCCTGACTTTC | CASSSQGNSGANVLTF
TRBJ2-3 | - | TRBV5-1 | - | TGCGCCAGCAGCTCCCAGGGTTCTGATGGGGATACGCAGTATTTT | CASSSQGSDGDTQYF
TRBJ1-2 | TRBD1 | TRBV28 | - | TGTGCCAGCGGACAGGTCGGAGATGGCTACACCTTC | CASGQVGDGYTF
TRBJ2-7 | - | TRBV7-9 | - | TGTGCCAGCAGCTTATCCGAGGCCTCGCGGGAGCAGTACTTC | CASSLSEASREQYF
TRBJ1-2 | - | TRBV5-1 | - | TGCGCCAGCAGCAGGGAGGGGGTCTATGGCTACACCTTC | CASSREGVYGYTF
TRBJ2-2 | - | TRBV4-3 | - | TGCGCCAGCCGCAGGGCCTCGAACACCGGGGAGCTGTTTTTT | CASRRASNTGELFF
TRBJ2-2 | TRBD1 | TRBV11-2 | - | TGTGCCAGCAGCTCGAAACCGGGACAGGGACTCGGCGGGGAGCTGTTTTTT | CASSSKPGQGLGGELFF
TRBJ2-3 | - | TRBV2 | - | TGTGCCAGCAGTATATCCGGGACAAGGGCCACAGATACGCAGTATTTT | CASSISGTRATDTQYF
TRBJ2-7 | - | TRBV5-6 | - | TGTGCCAGCAGCCGCCAGTACGAGCAGTACTTC | CASSRQYEQYF
TRBJ2-7 | TRBD2 | TRBV7-2 | - | TGTGCCAGCAGCCAGGAGTCCAGACTAGCGGGGGTCGGAATCTACGAGCAGTACTTC | CASSQESRLAGVGIYEQYF
TRBJ2-7 | TRBD1 | TRBV5-1 | - | TGCGCCAGCAGCTTAACCGGGACAGGGACCTACGAGCAGTACTTC | CASSLTGTGTYEQYF
TRBJ2-7 | - | TRBV7-9 | few | TGTGCCAGCAGCGGCCGGGACATCCCCCACGAGCAGTACTTC | CASSGRDIPHEQYF
TRBJ2-7 | - | TRBV5-5 | - | TGTGCCAGCAGCTTGGCGGGGATATCTTCCTACGAGCAGTACTTC | CASSLAGISSYEQYF
TRBJ2-1 | TRBD2 | TRBV19 | - | TGTGCCAGTAGACTAGCGGGGGGATTCCTTTACAATGAGCAGTTCTTC | CASRLAGGFLYNEQFF
TRBJ1-1 | TRBD1 | TRBV2 | - | TGTGCCAGCAGTCAACAGGGGGCAAACACTGAAGCTTTCTTT | CASSQQGANTEAFF
TRBJ2-7 | - | TRBV5-4 | - | TGTGCCAGCAGCTTTGGGCAGTACGAGCAGTACTTC | CASSFGQYEQYF
TRBJ1-4 | - | TRBV28 | - | TGTGCCAGCAGTCTCGGGAGTGCTGGGGAAAAACTGTTTTTT | CASSLGSAGEKLFF
TRBJ1-2 | - | TRBV10-3 | - | TGTGCCATCAGTGAGTCAGCCGAGGCTAACTATGGCTACACCTTC | CAISESAEANYGYTF
TRBJ2-3 | TRBD1 | TRBV27 | - | TGTGCCAGCAGCTTCTACAGGGGTGGGGCGGGCACGCAGTATTTT | CASSFYRGGAGTQYF
TRBJ1-3 | TRBD1 | TRBV10-3 | few | TGTGCCAGCGGGACAGGGAGCGGAAACACCATATATTTT | CASGTGSGNTIYF
TRBJ1-5 | - | TRBV6-5 | - | TGTGCCAGCACACAGAGCCCAAGTCAGCCCCAGCATTTT | CASTQSPSQPQHF
TRBJ1-2 | TRBD1 | TRBV28 | once | TGTGCCAGCAGTCATCCCCTCGGACAGGGTTACGGCTACACCTTC | CASSHPLGQGYGYTF
TRBJ1-1 | - | TRBV7-2 | few | TGTGCCAGCAGCTTAGTGGCCAGGGCGGACACTGAAGCTTTCTTT | CASSLVARADTEAFF
TRBJ2-5 | TRBD1 | TRBV4-2 | - | TGTGCCAGCAGCCAGGAACAGGGACAGGAGACCCAGTACTTC | CASSQEQGQETQYF
TRBJ1-1 | - | TRBV3-1/TRBV3-2 | - | TGTGCCAGCAGCCAAGGAGGGAACACTGAAGCTTTCTTT | CASSQGGNTEAFF
TRBJ1-4 | - | TRBV9 | - | TGTGCCAGCAGCGCCGCCGTCACCCATGGAGGCAATGAAAAACTGTTTTTT | CASSAAVTHGGNEKLFF
TRBJ1-1 | - | TRBV30 | - | TGTGCCTCTCACTTACTCAGGGCGAGGAACACTGAAGCTTTCTTT | CASHLLRARNTEAFF
TRBJ1-2 | - | TRBV6-5 | - | TGTGCCAGCAGTTACTCACGAGGAGGTGGCTACACCTTC | CASSYSRGGGYTF
TRBJ1-1 | - | TRBV28 | - | TGTGCCAGCAGTTTTGGGGGGGGCAGAGGGAACACTGAAGCTTTCTTT | CASSFGGGRGNTEAFF
TRBJ2-7 | TRBD2 | TRBV7-8 | - | TGTGCCAGCGGGAGGCGGGGGTCGTACGAGCAGTACTTC | CASGRRGSYEQYF
TRBJ1-4 | TRBD1 | TRBV6-6 | - | TGTGCCAGCAGTTTGGGACAGGGACCTGTTAAGGAAAAACTGTTTTTT | CASSLGQGPVKEKLFF
TRBJ1-5 | - | TRBV27 | - | TGTGCCAGCAGACCTTACGCGGGAGATAGCAATCAGCCCCAGCATTTT | CASRPYAGDSNQPQHF
TRBJ2-3 | TRBD1 | TRBV7-2 | once | TGTGCCAGCAGCTCCGACAGGGGCGTAGATACGCAGTATTTT | CASSSDRGVDTQYF
TRBJ1-2 | - | TRBV4-2 | - | TGTGCCAGCAGCCAAGATCCCGGGACACCGCTTCACTATGGCTACACCTTC | CASSQDPGTPLHYGYTF
TRBJ1-1 | - | TRBV9 | - | TGTGCCAGCAGCAACCAGGTGAACACTGAAGCTTTCTTT | CASSNQVNTEAFF
TRBJ1-2 | TRBD1 | TRBV7-9 | once | TGTGCCAGCAGCTACGGACAGGAGGAGGGCTACACCTTC | CASSYGQEEGYTF
TRBJ1-4 | - | TRBV7-9 | - | TGTGCCAGCAGCCTCGGAGGGGACGGAACTAATGAAAAACTGTTTTTT | CASSLGGDGTNEKLFF
TRBJ1-3 | - | TRBV6-5 | - | TGTGCCAGCAGTTACGGCCCTGGAAACACCATATATTTT | CASSYGPGNTIYF
TRBJ1-5 | TRBD1 | TRBV5-1 | - | TGCGCCAGCAGCTTGGAGGGCACAGGGGATGGCAATCAGCCCCAGCATTTT | CASSLEGTGDGNQPQHF
TRBJ2-7 | TRBD1 | TRBV7-8 | - | TGTGCCAGCAGCTTAGATGTAGGACAGGGGTTCGGATACGAGCAGTACTTC | CASSLDVGQGFGYEQYF
TRBJ1-5 | TRBD1 | TRBV7-9 | - | TGTGCCAGCAGCTCGGACAGGGGGAGCAATCAGCCCCAGCATTTT | CASSSDRGSNQPQHF
TRBJ2-1 | TRBD1 | TRBV7-3 | once | TGTGCCAGCAGCTTAACGGACAGGGGGCGAAGGGCATACAATGAGCAGTTCTTC | CASSLTDRGRRAYNEQFF
TRBJ2-7 | - | TRBV27 | - | TGTGCCAGCAGTCTCACCGATGTGGGCTTATCCTACGAGCAGTACTTC | CASSLTDVGLSYEQYF